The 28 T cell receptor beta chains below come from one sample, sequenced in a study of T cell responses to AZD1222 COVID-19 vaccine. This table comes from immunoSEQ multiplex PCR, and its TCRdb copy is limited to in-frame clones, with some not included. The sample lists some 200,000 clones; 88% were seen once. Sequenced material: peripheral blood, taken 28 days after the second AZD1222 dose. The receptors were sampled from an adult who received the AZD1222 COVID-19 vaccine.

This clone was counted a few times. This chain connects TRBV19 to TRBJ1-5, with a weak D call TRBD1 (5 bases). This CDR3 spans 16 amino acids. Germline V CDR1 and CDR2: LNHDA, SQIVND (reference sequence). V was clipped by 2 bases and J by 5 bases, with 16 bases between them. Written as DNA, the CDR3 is TGTGCCAGTAGTATATGGGGTCGGGGGTTTCATCAGCCCCAGCATTTT. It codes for CASSIWGRGFHQPQHF.

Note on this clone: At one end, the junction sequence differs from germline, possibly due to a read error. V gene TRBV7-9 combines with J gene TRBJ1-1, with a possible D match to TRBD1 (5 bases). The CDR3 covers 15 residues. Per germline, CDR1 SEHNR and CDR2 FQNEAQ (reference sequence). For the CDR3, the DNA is TGTGCCAGCAGCTTAGACCCTTCAGGGAACCCTGAAGCTTTCTTT. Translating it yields CASSLDPSGNPEAFF.

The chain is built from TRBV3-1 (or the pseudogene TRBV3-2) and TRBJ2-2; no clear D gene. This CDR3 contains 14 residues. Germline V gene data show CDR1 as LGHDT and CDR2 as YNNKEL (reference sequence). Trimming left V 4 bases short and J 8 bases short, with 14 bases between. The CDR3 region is CASSPSTPPGELFF. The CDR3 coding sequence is TGTGCCAGCAGCCCCAGCACTCCCCCTGGGGAGCTGTTTTTT.

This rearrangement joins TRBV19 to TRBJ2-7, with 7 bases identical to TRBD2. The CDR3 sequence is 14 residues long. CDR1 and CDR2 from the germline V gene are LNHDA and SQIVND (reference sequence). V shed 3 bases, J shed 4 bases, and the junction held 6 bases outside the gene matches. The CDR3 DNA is TGTGCCAGTAGTATCGGGCGGGAGAGGTACGAGCAGTACTTC. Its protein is CASSIGRERYEQYF.

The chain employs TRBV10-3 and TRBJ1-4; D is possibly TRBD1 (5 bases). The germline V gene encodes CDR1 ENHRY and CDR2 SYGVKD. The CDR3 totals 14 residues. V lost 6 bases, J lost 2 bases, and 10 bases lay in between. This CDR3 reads CAIRVAGTNEKLFF. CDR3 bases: TGTGCCATCAGGGTGGCAGGGACTAATGAAAAACTGTTTTTT.

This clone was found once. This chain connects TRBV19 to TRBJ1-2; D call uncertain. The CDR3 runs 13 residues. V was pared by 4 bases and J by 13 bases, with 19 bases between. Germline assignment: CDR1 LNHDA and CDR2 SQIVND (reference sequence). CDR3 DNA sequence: TGTGCCAGTAGTACTCTGGACGGCTCCGCGGGCACCTTC. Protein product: CASSTLDGSAGTF.

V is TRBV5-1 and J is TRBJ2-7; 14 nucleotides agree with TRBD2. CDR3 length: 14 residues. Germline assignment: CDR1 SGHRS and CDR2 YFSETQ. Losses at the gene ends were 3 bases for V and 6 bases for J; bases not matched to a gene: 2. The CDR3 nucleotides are TGCGCCAGCAGCTGGGGACTAGCGGGAGTCGAGCAGTACTTC. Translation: CASSWGLAGVEQYF.

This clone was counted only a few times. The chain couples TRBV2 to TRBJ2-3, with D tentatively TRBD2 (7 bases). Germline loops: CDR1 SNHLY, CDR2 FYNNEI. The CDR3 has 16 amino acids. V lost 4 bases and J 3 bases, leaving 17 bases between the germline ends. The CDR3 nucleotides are TGTGCCAGCAGTGGGGGGGCTAGCGGTACGACAGATACGCAGTATTTT. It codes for CASSGGASGTTDTQYF.

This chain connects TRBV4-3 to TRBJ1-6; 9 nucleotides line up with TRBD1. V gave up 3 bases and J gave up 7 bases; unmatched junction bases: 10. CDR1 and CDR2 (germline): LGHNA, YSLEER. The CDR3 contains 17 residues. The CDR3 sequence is CASSQAGQGDLNSPLHF. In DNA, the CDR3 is TGCGCCAGCAGCCAGGCGGGACAGGGAGACTTAAATTCACCCCTCCACTTT.

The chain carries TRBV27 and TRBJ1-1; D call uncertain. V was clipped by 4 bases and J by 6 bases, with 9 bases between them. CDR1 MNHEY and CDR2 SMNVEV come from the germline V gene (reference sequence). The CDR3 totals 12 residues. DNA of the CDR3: TGTGCCAGCAGTTCCGGGCGGGCTGAAGCTTTCTTT. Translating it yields CASSSGRAEAFF.

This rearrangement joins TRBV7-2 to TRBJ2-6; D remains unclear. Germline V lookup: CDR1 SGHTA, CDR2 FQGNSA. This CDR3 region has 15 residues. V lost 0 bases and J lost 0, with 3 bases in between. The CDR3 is CASSLASSGANVLTF. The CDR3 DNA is TGTGCCAGCAGCTTAGCGAGCTCTGGGGCCAACGTCCTGACTTTC.

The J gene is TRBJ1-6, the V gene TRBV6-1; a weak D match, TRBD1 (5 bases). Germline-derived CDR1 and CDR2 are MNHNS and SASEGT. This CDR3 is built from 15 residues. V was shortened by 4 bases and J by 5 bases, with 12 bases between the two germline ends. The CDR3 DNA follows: TGTGCCAGCAGTGGACCCGGGACGGATAATTCACCCCTCCACTTT. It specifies CASSGPGTDNSPLHF.

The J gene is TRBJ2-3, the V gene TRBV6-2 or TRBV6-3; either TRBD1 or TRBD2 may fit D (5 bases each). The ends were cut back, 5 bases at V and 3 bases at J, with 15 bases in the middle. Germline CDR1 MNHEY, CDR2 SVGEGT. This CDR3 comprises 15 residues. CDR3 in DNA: TGTGCCAGCAGTAAGGCACAGGACTCGACAGATACGCAGTATTTT. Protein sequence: CASSKAQDSTDTQYF.

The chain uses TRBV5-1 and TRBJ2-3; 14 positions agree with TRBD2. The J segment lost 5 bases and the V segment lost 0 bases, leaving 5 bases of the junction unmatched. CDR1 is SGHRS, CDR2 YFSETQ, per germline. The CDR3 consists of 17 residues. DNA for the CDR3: TGCGCCAGCAGCTTGGGGCCGGGACTAGCGGGAGTAGATACGCAGTATTTT. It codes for CASSLGPGLAGVDTQYF.

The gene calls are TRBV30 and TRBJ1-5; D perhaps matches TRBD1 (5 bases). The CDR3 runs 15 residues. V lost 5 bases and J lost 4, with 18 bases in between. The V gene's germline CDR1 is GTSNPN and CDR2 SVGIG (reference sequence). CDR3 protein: CAWDPGRVANQPQHF. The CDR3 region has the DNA TGTGCCTGGGATCCGGGACGGGTGGCAAATCAGCCCCAGCATTTT.

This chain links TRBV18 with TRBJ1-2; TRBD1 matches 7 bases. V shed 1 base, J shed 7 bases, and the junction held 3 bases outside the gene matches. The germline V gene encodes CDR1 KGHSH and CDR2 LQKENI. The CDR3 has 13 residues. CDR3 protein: CASSPQGAGGYTF. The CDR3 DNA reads TGTGCCAGCTCACCACAGGGGGCTGGTGGCTACACCTTC.

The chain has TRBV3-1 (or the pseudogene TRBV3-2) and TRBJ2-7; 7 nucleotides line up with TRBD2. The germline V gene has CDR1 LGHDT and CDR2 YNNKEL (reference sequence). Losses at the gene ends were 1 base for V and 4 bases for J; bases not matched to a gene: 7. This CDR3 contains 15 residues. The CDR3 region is CASSQVSSGSYEQYF. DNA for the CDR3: TGTGCCAGCAGCCAAGTCTCTAGCGGCTCTTACGAGCAGTACTTC.

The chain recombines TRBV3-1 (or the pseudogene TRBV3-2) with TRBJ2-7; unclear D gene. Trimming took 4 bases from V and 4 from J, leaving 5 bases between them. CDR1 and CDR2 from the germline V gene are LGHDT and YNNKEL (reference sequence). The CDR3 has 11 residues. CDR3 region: CASSRQYEQYF. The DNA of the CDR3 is TGTGCCAGCAGCCGTCAGTACGAGCAGTACTTC.

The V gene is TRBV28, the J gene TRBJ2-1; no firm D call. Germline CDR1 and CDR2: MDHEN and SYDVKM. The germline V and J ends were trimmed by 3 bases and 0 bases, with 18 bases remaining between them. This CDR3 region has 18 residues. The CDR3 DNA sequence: TGTGCCAGCAGTTTTCCATGGGAACCAATACGCTCCTACAATGAGCAGTTCTTC. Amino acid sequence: CASSFPWEPIRSYNEQFF.

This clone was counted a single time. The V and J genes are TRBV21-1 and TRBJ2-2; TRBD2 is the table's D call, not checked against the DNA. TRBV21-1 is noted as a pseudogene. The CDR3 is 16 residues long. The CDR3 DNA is TGTGCCAGCAGCAAAGTTGCGGGTTGGAGCACCGGGGAGCTGTTTTTT. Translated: CASSKVAGWSTGELFF.

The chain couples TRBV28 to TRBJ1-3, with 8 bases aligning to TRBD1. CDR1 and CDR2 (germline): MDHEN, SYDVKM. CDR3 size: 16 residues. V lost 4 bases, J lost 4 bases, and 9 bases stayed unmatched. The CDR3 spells CASSSGEDRAGNTIYF. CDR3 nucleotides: TGTGCCAGCAGTTCGGGAGAGGACAGGGCAGGAAACACCATATATTTT.

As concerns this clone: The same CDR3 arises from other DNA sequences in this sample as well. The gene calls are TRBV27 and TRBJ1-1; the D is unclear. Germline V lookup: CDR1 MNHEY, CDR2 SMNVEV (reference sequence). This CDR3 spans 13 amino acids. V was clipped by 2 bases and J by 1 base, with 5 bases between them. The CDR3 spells CASSLARNTEAFF. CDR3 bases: TGTGCCAGCAGTTTAGCAAGGAACACTGAAGCTTTCTTT.

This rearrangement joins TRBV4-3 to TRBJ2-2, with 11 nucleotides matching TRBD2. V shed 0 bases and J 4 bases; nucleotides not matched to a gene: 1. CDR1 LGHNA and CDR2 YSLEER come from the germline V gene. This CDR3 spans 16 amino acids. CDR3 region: CASSQELAGVTGELFF. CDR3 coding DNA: TGCGCCAGCAGCCAAGAACTAGCGGGAGTCACCGGGGAGCTGTTTTTT.

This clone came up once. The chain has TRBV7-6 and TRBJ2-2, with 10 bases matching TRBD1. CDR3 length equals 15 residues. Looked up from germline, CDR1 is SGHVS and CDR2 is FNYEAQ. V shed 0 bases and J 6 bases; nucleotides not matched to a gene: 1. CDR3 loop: CASSLAGQGPGELFF. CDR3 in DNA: TGTGCCAGCAGCTTAGCGGGACAGGGGCCCGGGGAGCTGTTTTTT.

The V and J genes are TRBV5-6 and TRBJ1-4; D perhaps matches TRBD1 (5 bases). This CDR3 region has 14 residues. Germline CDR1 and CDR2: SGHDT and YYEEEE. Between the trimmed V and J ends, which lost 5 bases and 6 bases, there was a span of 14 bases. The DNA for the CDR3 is TGTGCCAGCAGTTCAGGGCTCCTCCATGAAAAACTGTTTTTT. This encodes CASSSGLLHEKLFF.

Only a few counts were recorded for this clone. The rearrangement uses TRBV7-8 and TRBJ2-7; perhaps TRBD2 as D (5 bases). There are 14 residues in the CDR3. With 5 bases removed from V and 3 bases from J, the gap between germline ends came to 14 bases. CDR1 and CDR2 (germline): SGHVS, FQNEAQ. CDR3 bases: TGTGCCAGCAGCCCCACGGGAAAGGGCTACGAGCAGTACTTC. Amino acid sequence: CASSPTGKGYEQYF.

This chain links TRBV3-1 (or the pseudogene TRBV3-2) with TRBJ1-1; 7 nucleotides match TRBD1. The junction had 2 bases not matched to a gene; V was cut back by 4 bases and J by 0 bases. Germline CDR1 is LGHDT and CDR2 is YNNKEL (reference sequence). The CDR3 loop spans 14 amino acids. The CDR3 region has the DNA TGTGCCAGCAGCCTGACAGGGTTGAACACTGAAGCTTTCTTT. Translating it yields CASSLTGLNTEAFF.

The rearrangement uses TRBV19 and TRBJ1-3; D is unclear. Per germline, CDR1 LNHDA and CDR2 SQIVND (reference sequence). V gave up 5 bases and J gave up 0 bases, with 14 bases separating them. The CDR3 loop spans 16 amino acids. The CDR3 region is CASSGLRTGSGNTIYF. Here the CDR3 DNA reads TGTGCCAGTAGTGGCCTCAGAACGGGCTCTGGAAACACCATATATTTT.